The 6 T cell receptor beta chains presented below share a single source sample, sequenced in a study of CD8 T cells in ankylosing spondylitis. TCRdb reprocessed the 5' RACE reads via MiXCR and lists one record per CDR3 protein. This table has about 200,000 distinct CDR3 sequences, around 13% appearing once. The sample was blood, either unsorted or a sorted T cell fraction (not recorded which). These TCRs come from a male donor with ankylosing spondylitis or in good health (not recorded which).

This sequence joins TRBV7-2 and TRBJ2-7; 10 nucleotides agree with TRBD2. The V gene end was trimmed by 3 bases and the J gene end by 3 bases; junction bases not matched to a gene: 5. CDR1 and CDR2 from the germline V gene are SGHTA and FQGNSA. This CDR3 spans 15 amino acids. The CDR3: CASSLPLAGLYEQYF. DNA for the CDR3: TGTGCCAGCAGCTTGCCACTAGCGGGACTCTACGAGCAGTACTTC.

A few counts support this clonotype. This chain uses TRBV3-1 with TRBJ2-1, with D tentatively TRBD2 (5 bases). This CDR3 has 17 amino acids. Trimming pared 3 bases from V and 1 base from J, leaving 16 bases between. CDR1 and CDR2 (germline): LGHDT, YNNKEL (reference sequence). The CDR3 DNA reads TGTGCCAGCAGCCATTCCGTCTTAGGGAGTTCCTACAATGAGCAGTTCTTC. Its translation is CASSHSVLGSSYNEQFF.

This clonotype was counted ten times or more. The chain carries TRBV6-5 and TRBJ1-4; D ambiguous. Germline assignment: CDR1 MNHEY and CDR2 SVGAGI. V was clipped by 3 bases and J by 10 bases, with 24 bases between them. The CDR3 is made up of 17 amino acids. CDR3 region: CASSYRFASSGVAKLFF. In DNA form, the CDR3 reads TGTGCCAGCAGTTATAGGTTTGCTAGTTCGGGCGTGGCAAAACTGTTTTTT.

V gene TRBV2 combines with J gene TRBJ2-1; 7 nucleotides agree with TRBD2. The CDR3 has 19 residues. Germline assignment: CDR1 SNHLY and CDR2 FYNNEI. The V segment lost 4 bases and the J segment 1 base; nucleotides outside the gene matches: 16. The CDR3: CASSAVVAVGRGSYNEQFF. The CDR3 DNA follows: TGTGCCAGCAGTGCAGTGGTAGCGGTAGGGCGGGGGTCCTACAATGAGCAGTTCTTC. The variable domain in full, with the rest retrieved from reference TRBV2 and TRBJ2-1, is EPEVTQTPSHQVTQMGQEVILRCVPISNHLYFYWYRQILGQKVEFLVSFYNNEISEKSEIFDDQFSVERPDGSNFTLKIRSTKLEDSAMYFCASSAVVAVGRGSYNEQFFGPGTRLTVL.

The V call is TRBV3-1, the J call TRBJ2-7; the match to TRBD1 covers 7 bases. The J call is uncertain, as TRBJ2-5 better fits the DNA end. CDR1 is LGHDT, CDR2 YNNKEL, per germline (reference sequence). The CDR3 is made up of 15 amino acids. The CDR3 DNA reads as TGTGCCAGCAGCCCCTCCAACGACAGGGAGGAGACCCAGTACTTC. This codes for CASSPSNDREETQYF.

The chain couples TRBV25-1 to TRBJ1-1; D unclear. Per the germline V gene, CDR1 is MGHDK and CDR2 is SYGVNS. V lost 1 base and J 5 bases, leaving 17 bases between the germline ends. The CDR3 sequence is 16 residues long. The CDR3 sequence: CASSEWEGLRGTEAFF. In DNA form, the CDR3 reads TGTGCCAGCAGTGAATGGGAAGGGCTCCGGGGAACTGAAGCTTTCTTT.